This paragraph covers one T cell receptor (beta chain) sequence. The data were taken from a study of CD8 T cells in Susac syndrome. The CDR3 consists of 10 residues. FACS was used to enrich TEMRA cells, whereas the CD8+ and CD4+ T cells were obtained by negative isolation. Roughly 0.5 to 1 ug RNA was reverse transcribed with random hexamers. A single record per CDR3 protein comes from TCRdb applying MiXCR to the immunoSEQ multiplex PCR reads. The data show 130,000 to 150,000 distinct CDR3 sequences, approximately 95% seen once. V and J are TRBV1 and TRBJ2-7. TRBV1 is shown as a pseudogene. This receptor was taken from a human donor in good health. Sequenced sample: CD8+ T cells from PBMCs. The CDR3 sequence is CTSSQATEYF. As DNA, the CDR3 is TGCACCAGCAGCCAGGCTACGGAGTACTTC.